This entry lists 15 T cell receptor beta chains sequenced from one sample in a study of human T cells and chemical hapten exposure. Time point meaning: patch test 2, 6 weeks after DPC sensitization. Treatment meaning: therapeutic diphenylcyclopropenone sensitization with weekly scalp DPC. Using its own MiXCR run on the RACE reads, TCRdb lists one record per CDR3 protein. Of 110,000 to 150,000 distinct CDR3 sequences in the sample, 10% to 15% were seen once. Sequences were derived from whole blood, sampled in connection with sensitization to the hapten diphenylcyclopropenone (DPC). The receptors come from a woman in her 50s with alopecia areata. Some clones in this sample may be carry-over from other donors' samples.

CDR3 sequence: CSVELGLAGGHAKNIQYF. Written as DNA, the CDR3 is TGCAGCGTTGAGTTGGGACTAGCGGGAGGGCACGCCAAAAACATTCAGTACTTC. The chain uses TRBV29-1 and TRBJ2-4; TRBD2 aligns across 16 bases. Trimming removed 3 bases from V and 1 base from J; junction bases left unmatched: 6. This CDR3 comprises 18 residues. The germline V gene encodes CDR1 SQVTM and CDR2 ANQGSEA.

The gene calls are TRBV6-1 and TRBJ2-3; 7 bases are a match to TRBD2. Germline V gives CDR1 MNHNS, CDR2 SASEGT. The CDR3 covers 13 residues. The J segment lost 9 bases and the V segment lost 6 bases, leaving 9 bases of the junction unmatched. The CDR3 region is CASSSTSRGTQYF. DNA of the CDR3: TGTGCCAGCAGCTCGACTAGCCGGGGGACGCAGTATTTT.

This clonotype appeared a few times. The rearrangement uses TRBV9 and TRBJ2-2; 9 bases line up with TRBD2. The CDR3 runs to 16 residues. Germline V gene data show CDR1 as SGDLS and CDR2 as YYNGEE. The V segment lost 0 bases and the J segment 4 bases; nucleotides outside the gene matches: 4. This CDR3 reads CASSVGLAVGTGELFF. CDR3 nucleotides: TGTGCCAGCAGCGTAGGACTAGCGGTTGGCACCGGGGAGCTGTTTTTT.

This clonotype has only a few counts. The V and J genes are TRBV20-1 and TRBJ2-1; a possible D gene is TRBD1 (7 bases). The germline V gene encodes CDR1 DFQATT and CDR2 SNEGSKA (reference sequence). The CDR3 has 15 amino acids. Trimming cost V 6 bases and J 7 bases, with 22 bases left between them. Here the CDR3 DNA reads TGCAGTGCCCCCAAGGGGGCGGAGGGCGGGAATGAGCAGTTCTTC. Encoded protein: CSAPKGAEGGNEQFF.

This clonotype occurred many times. CDR3 DNA: TGTGCCAGCCGGACCAAGGGCTCGCAGTACTTC. Encoded protein: CASRTKGSQYF. V is TRBV28 and J is TRBJ2-7, with unresolved D. The CDR3 has 11 amino acids. The V gene's germline CDR1 is MDHEN and CDR2 SYDVKM. Trimming took 8 bases from V and 9 from J, leaving 14 bases between them. Supplemented by reference TRBV28 and TRBJ2-7, the full variable domain reads DVKVTQSSRYLVKRTGEKVFLECVQDMDHENMFWYRQDPGLGLRLIYFSYDVKMKEKGDIPEGYSVSREKKERFSLILESASTNQTSMYLCASRTKGSQYFGPGTRLTVT.

The V and J genes are TRBV28 and TRBJ2-7; D possibly corresponds to TRBD2 (6 bases). Between the trimmed V and J ends, which lost 5 bases and 0 bases, there was a span of 11 bases. The CDR3 consists of 14 residues. The germline CDR1 and CDR2 sequences are MDHEN and SYDVKM. The CDR3 region is CASSVGGASYEQYF. For the CDR3, the DNA is TGTGCCAGCAGTGTAGGCGGGGCCTCCTACGAGCAGTACTTC.

The chain joins TRBV5-1 to TRBJ2-7; 8 nucleotides agree with TRBD2. V shed 0 bases and J 6 bases; nucleotides not matched to a gene: 8. Germline CDR1 is SGHRS and CDR2 is YFSETQ. There are 15 residues in the CDR3. The chain's CDR3 is CASSLVREGLGEQYF. As DNA, the CDR3 is TGCGCCAGCAGCTTGGTACGGGAGGGCCTAGGCGAGCAGTACTTC.

This clonotype was detected a few times. The V gene is TRBV7-6, the J gene TRBJ2-3; 8 bases are shared with TRBD2. CDR3 length: 15 amino acids. In germline, CDR1 is SGHVS, CDR2 FNYEAQ. After removal of 5 bases from V and 3 bases from J, the junction contained 7 bases not matched to a gene. CDR3 sequence: CASSNSGSSTDTQYF. In nucleotides, the CDR3 is TGTGCCAGCAGCAACAGCGGGAGCTCAACAGATACGCAGTATTTT.

The V gene is TRBV11-2, the J gene TRBJ2-5; D is unclear. V gave up 10 bases and J gave up 4 bases, with 16 bases separating them. This CDR3 is built from 13 residues. CDR1 and CDR2 (germline): SGHAT, FQNNGV. This CDR3 reads CATARNRGETQYF. In DNA form, the CDR3 reads TGTGCCACGGCTCGTAACAGAGGAGAGACCCAGTACTTC.

This clonotype has more than one count but fewer than ten. V usage is TRBV27 and J usage is TRBJ2-1, with no clear D. CDR1 MNHEY and CDR2 SMNVEV come from the germline V gene (reference sequence). Trimming removed 0 bases at V and 2 bases at J, with 2 bases between. This CDR3 spans 13 amino acids. CDR3 amino acids: CASSLSPYNEQFF. The CDR3 coding sequence is TGTGCCAGCAGTTTATCCCCCTACAATGAGCAGTTCTTC.

This clonotype was detected many times. V is TRBV2 and J is TRBJ1-1, with D uncertain. CDR3 size: 16 residues. Germline V CDR1 and CDR2: SNHLY, FYNNEI. Trimming shortened V by 1 base and J by 0 bases, and 12 bases separated the two germline ends. The CDR3 reads CASSEGFGVLNTEAFF. The CDR3 DNA is TGTGCCAGCAGTGAAGGGTTTGGGGTACTGAACACTGAAGCTTTCTTT.

With regard to this clonotype: A read error may produce the germline difference seen at one junction end. The chain carries TRBV6-1 and TRBJ2-7; 7 bases are shared with TRBD1. The CDR3 runs to 14 residues. Germline V lookup: CDR1 MNHNS, CDR2 SASEGT. This CDR3 reads CAGSQGQAIYEQYF. CDR3 nucleotide sequence: TGTGCCGGCAGTCAAGGACAGGCAATCTACGAGCAGTACTTC.

This clonotype occurred a few times. Germline and junction disagree at one end, which may indicate a read error. V usage is TRBV3-1 and J usage is TRBJ2-7; unclear D gene. This CDR3 has 14 amino acids. CDR1 is LGHDT, CDR2 YNNKEL, per germline (reference sequence). The CDR3 here is CASSKDGLLREQYF. CDR3 nucleotide sequence: TGTGCCAGCAGCAAAGACGGTCTTCTGCGGGAGCAGTACTTC.

This rearrangement joins TRBV14 to TRBJ2-5, with unresolved D. V dropped 4 bases and J dropped 0 bases, with 12 bases sitting between them. Germline CDR1 is SGHDN and CDR2 is FVKESK. The CDR3 covers 15 residues. CDR3 residues: CASSPRAWYQETQYF. For the CDR3, the DNA is TGTGCCAGCAGCCCCCGGGCCTGGTACCAAGAGACCCAGTACTTC.

This clonotype appeared a few times. The gene calls are TRBV4-2 and TRBJ2-3, with 7 bases that match TRBD2. Germline-derived CDR1 and CDR2 are LGHNA and YNFKEQ. With V trimmed by 7 bases and J by 4 bases, 11 bases remained unmatched. The CDR3 is made up of 15 amino acids. CDR3 DNA sequence: TGTGCCAGCACTTCGATCGGACTAGTTTCAGATACGCAGTATTTT. Translation gives CASTSIGLVSDTQYF.